This T cell receptor (beta chain) is drawn from a study of control samples from healthy donors and cancer patients. Measured with immunoSEQ multiplex PCR; TCRdb has only the in-frame clones, and not every one. Of tens of thousands of clones listed, approximately 84% are singletons. The CDR3 consists of 16 residues. CDR1 is LNHDA and CDR2 is SQIVND in the germline V gene (reference sequence). Trimming stripped 5 bases from V and 0 bases from J, with 14 bases between. The TCR comes from a man aged 65 to 79 with lung cancer. The V and J genes are TRBV19 and TRBJ1-3; D remains ambiguous. The specimen sequenced was PBMCs. As DNA, the CDR3 is TGTGCCAGTAGTTCGCCTCCGGACCTCTCTGGAAACACCATATATTTT. Residues: CASSSPPDLSGNTIYF.